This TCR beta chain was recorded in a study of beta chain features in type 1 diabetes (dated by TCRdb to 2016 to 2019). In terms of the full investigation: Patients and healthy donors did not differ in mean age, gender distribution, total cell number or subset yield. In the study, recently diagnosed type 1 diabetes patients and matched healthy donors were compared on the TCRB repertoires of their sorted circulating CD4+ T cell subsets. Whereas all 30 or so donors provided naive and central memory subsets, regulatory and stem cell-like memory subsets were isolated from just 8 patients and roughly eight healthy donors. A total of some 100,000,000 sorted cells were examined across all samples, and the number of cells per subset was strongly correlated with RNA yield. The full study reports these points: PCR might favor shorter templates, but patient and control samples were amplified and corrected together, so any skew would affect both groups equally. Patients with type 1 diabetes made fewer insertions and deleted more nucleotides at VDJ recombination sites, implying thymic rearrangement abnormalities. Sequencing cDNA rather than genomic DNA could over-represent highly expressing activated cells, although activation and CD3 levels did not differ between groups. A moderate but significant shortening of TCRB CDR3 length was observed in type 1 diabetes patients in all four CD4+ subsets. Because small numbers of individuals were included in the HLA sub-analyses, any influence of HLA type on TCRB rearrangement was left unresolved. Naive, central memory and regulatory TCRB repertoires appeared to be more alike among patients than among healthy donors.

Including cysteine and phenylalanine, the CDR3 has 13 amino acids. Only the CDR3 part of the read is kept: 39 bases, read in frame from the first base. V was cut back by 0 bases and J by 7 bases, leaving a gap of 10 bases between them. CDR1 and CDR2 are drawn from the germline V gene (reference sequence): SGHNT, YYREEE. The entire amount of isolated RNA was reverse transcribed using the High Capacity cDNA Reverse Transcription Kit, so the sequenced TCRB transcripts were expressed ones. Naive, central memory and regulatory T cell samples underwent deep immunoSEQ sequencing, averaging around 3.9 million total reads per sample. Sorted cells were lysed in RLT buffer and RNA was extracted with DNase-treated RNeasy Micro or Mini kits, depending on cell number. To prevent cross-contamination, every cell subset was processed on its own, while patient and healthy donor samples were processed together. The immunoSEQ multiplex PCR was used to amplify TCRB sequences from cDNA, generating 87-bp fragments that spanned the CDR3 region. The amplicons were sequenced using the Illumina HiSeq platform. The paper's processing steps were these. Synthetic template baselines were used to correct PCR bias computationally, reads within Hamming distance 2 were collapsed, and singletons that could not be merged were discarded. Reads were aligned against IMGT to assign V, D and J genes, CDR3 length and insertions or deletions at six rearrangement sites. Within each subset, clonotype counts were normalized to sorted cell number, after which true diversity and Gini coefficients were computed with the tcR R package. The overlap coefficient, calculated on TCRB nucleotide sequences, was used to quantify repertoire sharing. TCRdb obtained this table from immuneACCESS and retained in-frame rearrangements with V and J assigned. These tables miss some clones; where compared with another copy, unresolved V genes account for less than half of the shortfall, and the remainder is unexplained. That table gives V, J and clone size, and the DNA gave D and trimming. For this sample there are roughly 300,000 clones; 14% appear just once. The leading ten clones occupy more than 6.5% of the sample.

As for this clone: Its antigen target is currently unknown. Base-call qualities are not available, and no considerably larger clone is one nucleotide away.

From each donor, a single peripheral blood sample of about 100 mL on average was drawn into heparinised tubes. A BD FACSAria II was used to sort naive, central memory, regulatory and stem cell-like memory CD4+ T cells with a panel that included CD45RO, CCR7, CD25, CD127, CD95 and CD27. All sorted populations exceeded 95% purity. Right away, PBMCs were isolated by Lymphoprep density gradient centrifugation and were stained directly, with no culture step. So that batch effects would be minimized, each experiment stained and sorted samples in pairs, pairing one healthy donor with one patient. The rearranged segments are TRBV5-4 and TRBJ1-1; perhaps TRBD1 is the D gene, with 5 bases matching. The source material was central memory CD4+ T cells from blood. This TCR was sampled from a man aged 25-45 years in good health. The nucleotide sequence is TGTGCCAGCAGCTTGGAGGGGTACGGTGAAGCTTTCTTT. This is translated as CASSLEGYGEAFF.